These 4 T cell receptor beta chains originate from one sample sequenced in a study of CD4 T cells in relation to SARS-CoV-2 and coronaviruses. The assay was immunoSEQ multiplex PCR, and TCRdb's table has in-frame clones only and misses some. Of 20,000 to 25,000 clones listed, approximately 68% were seen once; the top ten hold about 10%. Unexposed donor CD4+ T cells date from about 2011-2018, before the COVID-19 pandemic. The cells were cultured for under 13 days before CD4+ T cells were isolated. Their cognate antigens are unknown. The specimen sequenced was CD4+ T cells from PBMCs, cultured in vitro. These receptors originate from a human donor in good health.

The chain links TRBV30 to TRBJ2-1; 7 nucleotides line up with TRBD2. Germline CDR1 GTSNPN, CDR2 SVGIG (reference sequence). The CDR3 is made up of 12 amino acids. V was pared by 4 bases and J by 6 bases, with 3 bases of the junction left unmatched. As DNA, the CDR3 is TGTGCCTGGACGACTAGCTCCAATGAGCAGTTCTTC. It is translated as CAWTTSSNEQFF.

This chain joins TRBV29-1 and TRBJ1-1; a weak D match, TRBD1 (5 bases). The germline gives CDR1 SQVTM, CDR2 ANQGSEA. The CDR3 has 13 residues. With 7 bases removed from V and 3 bases from J, the gap between germline ends came to 15 bases. This CDR3 is CSAGAGVDTEAFF. CDR3 bases: TGCAGCGCGGGAGCGGGGGTAGACACTGAAGCTTTCTTT.

This clone was counted only a few times. The chain couples TRBV7-9 to TRBJ1-1, with D unclear. With 2 bases removed from V and 1 base from J, the gap between germline ends came to 8 bases. The CDR3 has 14 residues. Per germline, CDR1 SEHNR and CDR2 FQNEAQ (reference sequence). CDR3: CASSLTTRNTEAFF. CDR3 bases: TGTGCCAGCAGCTTAACGACGAGGAACACTGAAGCTTTCTTT.

The chain employs TRBV10-3 and TRBJ1-5, with 7 bases that match TRBD1. CDR3 length: 13 amino acids. Trimming at V came to 10 bases and at J to 3 bases, leaving 6 bases not matched to a gene. Germline V lookup: CDR1 ENHRY, CDR2 SYGVKD. The CDR3 region is CATGTDSNQPQHF. In nucleotides, the CDR3 is TGTGCCACCGGGACAGACTCCAATCAGCCCCAGCATTTT.